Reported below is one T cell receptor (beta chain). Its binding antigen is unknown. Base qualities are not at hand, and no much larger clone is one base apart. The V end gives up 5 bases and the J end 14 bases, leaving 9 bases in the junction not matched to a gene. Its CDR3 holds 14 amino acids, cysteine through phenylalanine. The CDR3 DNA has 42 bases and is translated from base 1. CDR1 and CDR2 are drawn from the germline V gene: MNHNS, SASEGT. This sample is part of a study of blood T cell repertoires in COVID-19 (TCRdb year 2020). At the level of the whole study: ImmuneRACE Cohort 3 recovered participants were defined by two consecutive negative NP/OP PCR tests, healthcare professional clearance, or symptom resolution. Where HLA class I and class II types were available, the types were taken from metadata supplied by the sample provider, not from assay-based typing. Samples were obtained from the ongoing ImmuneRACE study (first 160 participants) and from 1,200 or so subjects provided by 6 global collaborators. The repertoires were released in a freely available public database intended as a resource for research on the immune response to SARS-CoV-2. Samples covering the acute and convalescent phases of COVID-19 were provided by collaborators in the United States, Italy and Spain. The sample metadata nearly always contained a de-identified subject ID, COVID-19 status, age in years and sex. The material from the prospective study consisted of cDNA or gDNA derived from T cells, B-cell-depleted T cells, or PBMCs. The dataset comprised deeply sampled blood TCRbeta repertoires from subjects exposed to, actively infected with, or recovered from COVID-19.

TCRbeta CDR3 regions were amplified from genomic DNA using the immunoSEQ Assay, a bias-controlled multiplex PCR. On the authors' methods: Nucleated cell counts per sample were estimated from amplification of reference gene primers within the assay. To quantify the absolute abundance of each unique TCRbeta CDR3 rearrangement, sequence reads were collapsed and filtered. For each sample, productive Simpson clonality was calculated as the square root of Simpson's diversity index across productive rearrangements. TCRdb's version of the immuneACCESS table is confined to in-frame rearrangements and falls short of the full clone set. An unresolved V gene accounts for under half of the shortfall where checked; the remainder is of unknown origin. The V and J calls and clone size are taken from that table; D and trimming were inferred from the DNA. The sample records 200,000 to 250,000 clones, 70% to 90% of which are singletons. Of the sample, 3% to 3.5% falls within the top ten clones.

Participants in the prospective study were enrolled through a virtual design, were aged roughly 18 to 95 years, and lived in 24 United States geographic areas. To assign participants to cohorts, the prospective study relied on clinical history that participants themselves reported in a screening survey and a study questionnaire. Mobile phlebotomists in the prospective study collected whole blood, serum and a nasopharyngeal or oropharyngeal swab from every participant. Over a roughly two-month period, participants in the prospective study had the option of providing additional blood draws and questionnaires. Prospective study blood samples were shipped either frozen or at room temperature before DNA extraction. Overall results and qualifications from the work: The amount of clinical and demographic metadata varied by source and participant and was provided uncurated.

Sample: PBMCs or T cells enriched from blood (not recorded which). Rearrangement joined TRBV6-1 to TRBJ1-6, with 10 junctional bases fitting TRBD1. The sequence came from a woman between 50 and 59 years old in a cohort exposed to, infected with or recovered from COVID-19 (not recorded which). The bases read TGTGCCAGCAGTCCCGACAGGGGGCTTATGGCCCTCCACTTT. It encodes CASSPDRGLMALHF.